The 13 T cell receptor beta chains presented below share a single source sample, sequenced in a study of blood T cell repertoires in COVID-19. The protocol was immunoSEQ multiplex PCR, while the TCRdb copy is restricted to in-frame clones and leaves out a portion. This table has more than 200,000 clones, roughly 84% appearing once. Sequencing input: peripheral blood. All receptors derive from a woman between 40 and 55 years old who had recovered from COVID-19.

The chain has TRBV4-2 and TRBJ2-7, with 10 nucleotides matching TRBD2. CDR3 length: 15 amino acids. With 2 bases clipped from V and 5 bases from J, the junction kept 6 bases outside the gene matches. Germline V lookup: CDR1 LGHNA, CDR2 YNFKEQ. The CDR3 protein is CASSQLAGEKNEQYF. CDR3 DNA: TGTGCCAGCAGCCAACTAGCGGGAGAGAAAAACGAGCAGTACTTC.

The chain couples TRBV5-1 to TRBJ1-6, with a tentative D call TRBD1 (5 bases). Germline values: CDR1 SGHRS, CDR2 YFSETQ. Trimming took 0 bases from V and 9 from J, leaving 13 bases between them. This CDR3 comprises 15 residues. The DNA of the CDR3 is TGCGCCAGCAGCTTGGACACTGGAAGGGGTTCACCCCTCCACTTT. This translates into CASSLDTGRGSPLHF.

The gene calls are TRBV18 and TRBJ1-1, with a weak D call TRBD1 (6 bases). Germline V gene lookup returns CDR1 KGHSH and CDR2 LQKENI. V lost 0 bases, J lost 1 base, and 9 bases lay in between. The CDR3 is made up of 15 amino acids. The CDR3 DNA follows: TGTGCCAGCTCACCACCGATAGGGGGGAACACTGAAGCTTTCTTT. This sequence encodes CASSPPIGGNTEAFF.

The chain links TRBV13 to TRBJ2-5, with 7 bases matching TRBD1. This CDR3 has 18 amino acids. The germline V gene encodes CDR1 PRHDT and CDR2 FYEKMQ (reference sequence). Trimming at V came to 4 bases and at J to 1 base, leaving 15 bases not matched to a gene. The CDR3 region has the DNA TGTGCCAGCAGCTCCAGAACCGGCCCGACAGGGTCCCAAGAGACCCAGTACTTC. Protein product: CASSSRTGPTGSQETQYF.

The genes are TRBV27 and TRBJ1-1, with D hard to call. This CDR3 is 14 amino acids long. V was shortened by 4 bases and J by 0 bases, with 9 bases between the two germline ends. Germline CDR1 is MNHEY and CDR2 is SMNVEV (reference sequence). CDR3 DNA: TGTGCCAGCAGTTCCGGGTTTATGAACACTGAAGCTTTCTTT. Translated, it gives CASSSGFMNTEAFF.

The V and J genes are TRBV21-1 and TRBJ1-5; no DNA check was done on the table's D call, TRBD1. TRBV21-1 is assigned pseudogene status. CDR3 size: 18 residues. CDR3 nucleotides: TGTGCCAGCAGCAAAGAGGGGGCAGGGGGCAATGGCAATCAGCCCCAGCATTTT. As protein: CASSKEGAGGNGNQPQHF.

This clone was seen a few times. The V call is TRBV7-3, the J call TRBJ1-2; D is possibly TRBD1 (5 bases). Germline CDR1 reads SGHTA; CDR2 reads FQGTGA. The V and J ends lost 3 bases and 2 bases respectively, with 7 bases between them. There are 13 residues in the CDR3. CDR3 region: CASSLDKNYGYTF. The CDR3 bases are TGTGCCAGCAGCTTGGACAAAAACTATGGCTACACCTTC. The whole variable domain, filled in from reference TRBV7-3 and TRBJ1-2, reads GAGVSQTPSNKVTEKGKYVELRCDPISGHTALYWYRQSLGQGPEFLIYFQGTGAADDSGLPNDRFFAVRPEGSVSTLKIQRTERGDSAVYLCASSLDKNYGYTFGSGTRLTVV.

The rearrangement links TRBV9 to TRBJ2-2; D might be TRBD2 (7 bases). The V end was cut by 4 bases, the J end by 1 base, with 14 bases between. The germline V gene has CDR1 SGDLS and CDR2 YYNGEE. CDR3 length: 16 residues. The chain's CDR3 is CASSSRGGQNTGELFF. For the CDR3, the DNA is TGTGCCAGCAGCTCACGCGGGGGACAGAACACCGGGGAGCTGTTTTTT.

This chain links TRBV4-3 with TRBJ2-7, with 9 bases fitting TRBD2. CDR1 LGHNA and CDR2 YSLEER come from the germline V gene. This CDR3 has 15 residues. The V and J ends lost 0 bases and 5 bases, in that order; junction bases with no gene match: 5. Written as DNA, the CDR3 is TGCGCCAGCAGCCAAGATCGCGCTAGCGGGAACGAGCAGTACTTC. This sequence encodes CASSQDRASGNEQYF.

This rearrangement joins TRBV24-1 to TRBJ2-5, with 7 bases that match TRBD1. V lost 0 bases, J lost 5 bases, and 5 bases stayed unmatched. CDR3 size: 15 residues. The germline V gene has CDR1 KGHDR and CDR2 SFDVKD. CDR3 region: CATSDLGIQGETQYF. The CDR3 DNA reads as TGTGCCACCAGTGATTTGGGGATACAGGGGGAGACCCAGTACTTC.

The chain's CDR3 is CASSLATDQPQHF. Here the CDR3 DNA reads TGTGCCAGCAGCTTGGCAACAGATCAGCCCCAGCATTTT. This chain joins TRBV5-5 and TRBJ1-5; no firm D call. CDR1 and CDR2 (germline): SGHKS, YYEKEE (reference sequence). This CDR3 contains 13 residues. V lost 0 bases and J 5 bases, leaving 6 bases between the germline ends.

The V and J genes are TRBV19 and TRBJ1-1; D unclear. Trimming pared 5 bases from V and 1 base from J, leaving 11 bases between. This CDR3 comprises 14 residues. Germline CDR1 LNHDA, CDR2 SQIVND (reference sequence). The CDR3 DNA sequence: TGTGCCAGTAGTGTCCTCGTCGGGAACACTGAAGCTTTCTTT. This translates into CASSVLVGNTEAFF.

This chain's CDR3 is CATSAGGRVGETQYF. CDR3 DNA: TGTGCCACCAGTGCCGGAGGGAGGGTTGGAGAGACCCAGTACTTC. The chain has TRBV24-1 and TRBJ2-5; TRBD2 agrees at 7 bases. Looked up from germline, CDR1 is KGHDR and CDR2 is SFDVKD. The CDR3 spans 15 residues. V was pared by 5 bases and J by 4 bases, with 9 bases of the junction left unmatched.